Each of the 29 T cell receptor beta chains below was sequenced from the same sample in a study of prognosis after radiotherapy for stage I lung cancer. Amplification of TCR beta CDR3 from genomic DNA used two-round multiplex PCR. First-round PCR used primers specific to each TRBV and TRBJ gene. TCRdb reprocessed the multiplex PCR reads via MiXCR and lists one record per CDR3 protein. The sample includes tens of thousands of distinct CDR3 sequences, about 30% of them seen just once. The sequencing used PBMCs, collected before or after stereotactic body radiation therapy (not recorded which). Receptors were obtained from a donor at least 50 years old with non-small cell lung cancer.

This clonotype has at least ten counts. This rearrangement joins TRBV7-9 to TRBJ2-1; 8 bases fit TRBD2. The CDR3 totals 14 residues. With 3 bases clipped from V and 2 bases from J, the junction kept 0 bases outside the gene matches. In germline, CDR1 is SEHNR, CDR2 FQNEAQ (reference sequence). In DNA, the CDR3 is TGTGCCAGCAGCTTTAGCGGGACCTACAATGAGCAGTTCTTC. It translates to CASSFSGTYNEQFF.

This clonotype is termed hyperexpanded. The CDR3 DNA follows: TGCGCCAGCAGCTTGGAACAGGTCACCCGGAGCAATGAGCAGTTCTTC. Amino acid sequence: CASSLEQVTRSNEQFF. The rearrangement joins TRBV5-1 to TRBJ2-1; D is possibly TRBD1 (5 bases). CDR1 and CDR2 from the germline V gene are SGHRS and YFSETQ. This CDR3 region has 16 residues. V was shortened by 0 bases and J by 6 bases, with 16 bases between the two germline ends.

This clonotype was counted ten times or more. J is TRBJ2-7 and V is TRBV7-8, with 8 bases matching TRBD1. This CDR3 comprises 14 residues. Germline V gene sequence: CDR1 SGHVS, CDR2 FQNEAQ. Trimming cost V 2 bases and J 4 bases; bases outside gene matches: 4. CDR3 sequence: CASSLQGASYEQYF. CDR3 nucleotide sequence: TGTGCCAGCAGCTTACAGGGGGCCTCTTACGAGCAGTACTTC. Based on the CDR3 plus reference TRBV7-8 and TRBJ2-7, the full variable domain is GAGVSQSPRYKVAKRGQDVALRCDPISGHVSLFWYQQALGQGPEFLTYFQNEAQLDKSGLPSDRFFAERPEGSVSTLKIQRTQQEDSAVYLCASSLQGASYEQYFGPGTRLTVT.

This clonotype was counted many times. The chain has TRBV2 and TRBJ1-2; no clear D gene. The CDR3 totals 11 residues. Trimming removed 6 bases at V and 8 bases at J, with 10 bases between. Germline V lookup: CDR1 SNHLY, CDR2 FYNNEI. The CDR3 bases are TGTGCCAGCAGGCCCGGGGTAGGCTACACCTTC. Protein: CASRPGVGYTF.

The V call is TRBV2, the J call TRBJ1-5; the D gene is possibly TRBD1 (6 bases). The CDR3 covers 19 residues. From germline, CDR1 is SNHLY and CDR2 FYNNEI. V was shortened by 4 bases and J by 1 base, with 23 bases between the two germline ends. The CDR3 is CASSGTVRSRRGSNQPQHF. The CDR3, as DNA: TGTGCCAGCAGTGGGACAGTGCGCTCTCGCCGTGGAAGCAATCAGCCCCAGCATTTT.

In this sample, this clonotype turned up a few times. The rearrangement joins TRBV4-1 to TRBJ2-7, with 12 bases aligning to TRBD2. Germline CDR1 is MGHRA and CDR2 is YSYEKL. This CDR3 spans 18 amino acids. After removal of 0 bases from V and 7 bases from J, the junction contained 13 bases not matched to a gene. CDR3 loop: CASSQDGAETSGSQEQYF. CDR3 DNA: TGCGCCAGCAGCCAAGATGGTGCAGAGACTAGCGGGAGTCAGGAGCAGTACTTC.

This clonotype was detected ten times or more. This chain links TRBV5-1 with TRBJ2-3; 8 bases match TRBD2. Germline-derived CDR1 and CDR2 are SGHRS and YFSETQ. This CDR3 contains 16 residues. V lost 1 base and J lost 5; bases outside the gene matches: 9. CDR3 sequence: CASSLIPGGQGDTQYF. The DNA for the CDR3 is TGCGCCAGCAGCTTGATCCCGGGAGGGCAGGGAGATACGCAGTATTTT.

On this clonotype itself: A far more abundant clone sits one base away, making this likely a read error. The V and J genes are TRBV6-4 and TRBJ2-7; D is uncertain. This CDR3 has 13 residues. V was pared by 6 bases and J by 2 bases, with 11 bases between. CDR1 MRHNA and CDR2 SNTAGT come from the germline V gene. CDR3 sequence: CASSSSVAYEQYF. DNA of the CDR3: TGTGCCAGCAGCTCCAGTGTCGCCTACGAGCAGTACTTC.

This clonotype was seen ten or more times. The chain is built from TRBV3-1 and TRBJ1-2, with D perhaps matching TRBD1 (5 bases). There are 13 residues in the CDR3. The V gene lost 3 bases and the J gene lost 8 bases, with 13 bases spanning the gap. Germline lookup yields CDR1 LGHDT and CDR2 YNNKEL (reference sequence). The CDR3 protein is CASSHLGPGGYTF. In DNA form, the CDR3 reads TGTGCCAGCAGCCATTTGGGGCCGGGCGGCTACACCTTC.

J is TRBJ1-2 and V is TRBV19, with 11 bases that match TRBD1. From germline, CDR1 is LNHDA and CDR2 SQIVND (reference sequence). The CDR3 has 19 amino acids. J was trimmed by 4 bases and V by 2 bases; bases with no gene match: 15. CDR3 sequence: CASSIKPRTGGLFGYGYTF. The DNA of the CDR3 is TGTGCCAGTAGTATAAAGCCCAGGACAGGGGGCCTTTTTGGCTATGGCTACACCTTC. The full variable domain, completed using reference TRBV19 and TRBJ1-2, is DGGITQSPKYLFRKEGQNVTLSCEQNLNHDAMYWYRQDPGQGLRLIYYSQIVNDFQKGDIAEGYSVSREKKESFPLTVTSAQKNPTAFYLCASSIKPRTGGLFGYGYTFGSGTRLTVV.

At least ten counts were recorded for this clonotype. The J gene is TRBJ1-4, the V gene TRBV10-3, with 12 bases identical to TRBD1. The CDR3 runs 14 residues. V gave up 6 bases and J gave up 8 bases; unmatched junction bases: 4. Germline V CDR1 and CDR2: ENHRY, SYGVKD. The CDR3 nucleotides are TGTGCCATCAGGGCCGGGACAGGGGGCGAAAAACTGTTTTTT. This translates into CAIRAGTGGEKLFF.

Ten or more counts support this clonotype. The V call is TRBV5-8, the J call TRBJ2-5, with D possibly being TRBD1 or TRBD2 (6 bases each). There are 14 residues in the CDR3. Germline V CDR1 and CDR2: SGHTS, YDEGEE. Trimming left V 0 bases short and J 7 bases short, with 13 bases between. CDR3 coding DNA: TGTGCCAGCAGCTTGGCCGGGGGCGGCGGGACCCAGTACTTC. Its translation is CASSLAGGGGTQYF.

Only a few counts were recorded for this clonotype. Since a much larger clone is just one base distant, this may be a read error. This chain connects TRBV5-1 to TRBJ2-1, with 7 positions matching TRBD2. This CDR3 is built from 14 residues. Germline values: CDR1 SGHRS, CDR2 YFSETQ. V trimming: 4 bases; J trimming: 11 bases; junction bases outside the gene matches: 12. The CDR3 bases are TGCGCCAGCAGCCCAACTGGACTAGAGGATCAGCAGTTCTTC. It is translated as CASSPTGLEDQQFF.

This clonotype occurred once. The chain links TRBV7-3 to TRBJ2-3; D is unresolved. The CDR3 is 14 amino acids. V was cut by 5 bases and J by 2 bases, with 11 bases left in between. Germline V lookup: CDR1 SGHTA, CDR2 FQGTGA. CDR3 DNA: TGTGCCAGCAGCCCGCGTGGCGCCACAGATACGCAGTATTTT. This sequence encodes CASSPRGATDTQYF. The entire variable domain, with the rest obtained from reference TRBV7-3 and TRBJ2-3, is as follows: GAGVSQTPSNKVTEKGKYVELRCDPISGHTALYWYRQSLGQGPEFLIYFQGTGAADDSGLPNDRFFAVRPEGSVSTLKIQRTERGDSAVYLCASSPRGATDTQYFGPGTRLTVL.

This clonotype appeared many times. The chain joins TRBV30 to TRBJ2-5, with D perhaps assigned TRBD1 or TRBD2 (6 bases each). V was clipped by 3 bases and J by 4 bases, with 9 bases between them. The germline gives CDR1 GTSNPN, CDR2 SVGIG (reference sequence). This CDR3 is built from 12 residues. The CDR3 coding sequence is TGTGCCTGGAGCAGGGGAGGAGAGACCCAGTACTTC. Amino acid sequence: CAWSRGGETQYF.

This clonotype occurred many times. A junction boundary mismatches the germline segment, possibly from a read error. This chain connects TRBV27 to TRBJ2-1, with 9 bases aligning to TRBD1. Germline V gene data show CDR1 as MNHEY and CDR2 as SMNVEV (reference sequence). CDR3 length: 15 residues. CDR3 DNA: TGTGCCAGCACCCCCCCGGGACAGGGTTACAATAAGCAGTTCTTC. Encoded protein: CASTPPGQGYNKQFF.

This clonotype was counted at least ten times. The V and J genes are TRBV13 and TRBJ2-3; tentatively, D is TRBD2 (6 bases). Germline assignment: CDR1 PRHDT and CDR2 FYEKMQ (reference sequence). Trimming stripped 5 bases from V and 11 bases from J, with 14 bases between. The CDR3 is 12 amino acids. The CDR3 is CASSPQPGVQYF. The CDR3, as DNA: TGTGCCAGCAGCCCACAGCCGGGGGTGCAGTATTTT. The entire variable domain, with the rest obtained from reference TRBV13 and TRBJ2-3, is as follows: AAGVIQSPRHLIKEKRETATLKCYPIPRHDTVYWYQQGPGQDPQFLISFYEKMQSDKGSIPDRFSAQQFSDYHSELNMSSLELGDSALYFCASSPQPGVQYFGPGTRLTVL.

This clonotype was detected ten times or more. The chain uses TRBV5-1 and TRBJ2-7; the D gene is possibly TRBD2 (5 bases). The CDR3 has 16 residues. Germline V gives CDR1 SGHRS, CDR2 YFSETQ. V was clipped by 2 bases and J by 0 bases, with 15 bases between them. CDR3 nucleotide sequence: TGCGCCAGCAGCTTCGGGAACCCAGCGATCTCCTACGAGCAGTACTTC. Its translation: CASSFGNPAISYEQYF. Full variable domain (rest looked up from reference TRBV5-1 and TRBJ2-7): KAGVTQTPRYLIKTRGQQVTLSCSPISGHRSVSWYQQTPGQGLQFLFEYFSETQRNKGNFPGRFSGRQFSNSRSEMNVSTLELGDSALYLCASSFGNPAISYEQYFGPGTRLTVT.

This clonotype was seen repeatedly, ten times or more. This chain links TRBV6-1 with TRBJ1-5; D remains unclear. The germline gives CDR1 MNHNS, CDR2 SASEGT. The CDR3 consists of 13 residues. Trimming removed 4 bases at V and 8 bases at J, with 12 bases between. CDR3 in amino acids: CASSGNQMKPQHF. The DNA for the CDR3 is TGTGCCAGCAGTGGAAACCAAATGAAGCCCCAGCATTTT.

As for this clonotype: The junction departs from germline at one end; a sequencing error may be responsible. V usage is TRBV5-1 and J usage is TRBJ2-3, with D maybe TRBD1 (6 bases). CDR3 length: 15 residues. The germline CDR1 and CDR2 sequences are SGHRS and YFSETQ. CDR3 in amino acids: CAGSAPGQSTDTQYF. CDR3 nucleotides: TGCGCCGGCAGCGCTCCGGGACAAAGCACAGATACGCAGTATTTT.

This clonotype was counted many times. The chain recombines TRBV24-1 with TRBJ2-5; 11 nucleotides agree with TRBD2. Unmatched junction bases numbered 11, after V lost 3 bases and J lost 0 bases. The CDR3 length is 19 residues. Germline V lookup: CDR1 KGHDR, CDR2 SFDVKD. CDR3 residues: CATSDPTPTSGRDQETQYF. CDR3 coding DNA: TGTGCCACCAGTGATCCGACTCCCACTAGCGGGAGAGACCAAGAGACCCAGTACTTC.

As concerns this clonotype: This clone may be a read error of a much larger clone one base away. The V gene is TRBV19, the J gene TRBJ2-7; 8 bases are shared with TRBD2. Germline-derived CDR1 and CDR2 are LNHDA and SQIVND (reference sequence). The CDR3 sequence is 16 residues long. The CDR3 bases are TGTGTCAGTAGTCGGCTCTGGAGCGGGAGTTTCAACGAGCAGTACTTC. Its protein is CVSSRLWSGSFNEQYF.

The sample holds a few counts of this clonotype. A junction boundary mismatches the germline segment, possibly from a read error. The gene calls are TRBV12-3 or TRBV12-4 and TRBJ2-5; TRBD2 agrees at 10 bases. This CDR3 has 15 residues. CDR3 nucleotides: TGTGCCGGCAGTTTAAACCAGCGGGAGGGGGAGACCCAGTACTTC. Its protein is CAGSLNQREGETQYF.

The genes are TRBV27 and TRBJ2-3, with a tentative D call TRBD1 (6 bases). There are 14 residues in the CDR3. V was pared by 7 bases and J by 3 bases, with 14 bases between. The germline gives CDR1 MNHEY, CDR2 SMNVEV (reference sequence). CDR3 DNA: TGTGCCAGCATTCTACAGGGAACGACAGATACGCAGTATTTT. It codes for CASILQGTTDTQYF.

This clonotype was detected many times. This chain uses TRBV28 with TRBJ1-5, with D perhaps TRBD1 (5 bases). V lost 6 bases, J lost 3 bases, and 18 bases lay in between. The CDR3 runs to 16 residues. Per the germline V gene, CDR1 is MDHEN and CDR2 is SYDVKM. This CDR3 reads CASRSRRDLANQPQHF. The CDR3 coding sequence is TGTGCCAGCAGAAGCCGACGGGACCTAGCCAATCAGCCCCAGCATTTT.

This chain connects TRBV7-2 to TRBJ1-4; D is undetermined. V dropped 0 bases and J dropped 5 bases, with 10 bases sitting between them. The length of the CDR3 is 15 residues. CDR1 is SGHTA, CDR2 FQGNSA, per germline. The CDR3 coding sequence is TGTGCCAGCAGCTTAGCGTCCCACAGAAATGAAAAACTGTTTTTT. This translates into CASSLASHRNEKLFF.

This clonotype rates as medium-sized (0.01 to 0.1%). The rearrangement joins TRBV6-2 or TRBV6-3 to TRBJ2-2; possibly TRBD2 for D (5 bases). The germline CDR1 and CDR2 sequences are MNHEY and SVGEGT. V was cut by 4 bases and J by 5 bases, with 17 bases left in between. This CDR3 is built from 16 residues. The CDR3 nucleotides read TGTGCCAGCAGTTCATTCACTACCCCGGGGACCGGGGAGCTGTTTTTT. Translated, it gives CASSSFTTPGTGELFF.

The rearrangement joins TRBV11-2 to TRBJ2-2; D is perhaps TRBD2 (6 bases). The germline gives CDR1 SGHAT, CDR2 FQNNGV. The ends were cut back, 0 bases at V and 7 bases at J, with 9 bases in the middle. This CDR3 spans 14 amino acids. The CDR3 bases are TGTGCCAGCAGCTTAGAAGGAGGGTACGGGGAGCTGTTTTTT. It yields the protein CASSLEGGYGELFF. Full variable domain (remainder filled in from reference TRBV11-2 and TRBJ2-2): EAGVAQSPRYKIIEKRQSVAFWCNPISGHATLYWYQQILGQGPKLLIQFQNNGVVDDSQLPKDRFSAERLKGVDSTLKIQPAKLEDSAVYLCASSLEGGYGELFFGEGSRLTVL.

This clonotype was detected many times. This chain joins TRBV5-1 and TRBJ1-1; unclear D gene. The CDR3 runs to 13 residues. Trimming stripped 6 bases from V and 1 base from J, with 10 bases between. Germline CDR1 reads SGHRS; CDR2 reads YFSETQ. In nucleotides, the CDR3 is TGCGCCAGCAAGGACTCGGCGAACACTGAAGCTTTCTTT. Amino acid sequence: CASKDSANTEAFF.